Presented here are 25 T cell receptor beta chains from one specimen sequenced in a study of OX40 agonist ivuxolimab in advanced cancers. TCRdb's copy holds only in-frame clones and misses some; the assay was immunoSEQ multiplex PCR. The data contain around 70,000 clones, 65% to 90% of them singletons. The specimen comprised CD4+ or CD8+ T cells sorted from blood, sampled in a trial of the OX40 agonist ivuxolimab. The receptor source for this set is an adult with an advanced solid tumor such as melanoma, head and neck, liver or kidney cancer.

The genes are TRBV29-1 and TRBJ2-1, with 10 bases matching TRBD2. J was trimmed by 6 bases and V by 6 bases; bases with no gene match: 8. The CDR3 is 14 residues long. Germline CDR1 SQVTM, CDR2 ANQGSEA. The CDR3 loop reads CSVASGRMGNEQFF. In DNA, the CDR3 is TGCAGCGTAGCTAGCGGGAGAATGGGCAATGAGCAGTTCTTC.

This chain joins TRBV18 and TRBJ1-5; D uncertain. The CDR3 spans 13 residues. The germline CDR1 and CDR2 sequences are KGHSH and LQKENI. Trimming took 5 bases from V and 7 from J, leaving 12 bases between them. Here the CDR3 reads CASSSEREQPQHF. CDR3 DNA: TGTGCCAGCTCATCCGAAAGGGAGCAGCCCCAGCATTTT. The full variable domain, in which reference TRBV18 and TRBJ1-5 provide the parts outside the CDR3, is NAGVMQNPRHLVRRRGQEARLRCSPMKGHSHVYWYRQLPEEGLKFMVYLQKENIIDESGMPKERFSAEFPKEGPSILRIQQVVRGDSAAYFCASSSEREQPQHFGDGTRLSIL.

This rearrangement joins TRBV12-5 to TRBJ2-4; D gene ambiguous. The V gene's germline CDR1 is LGHNT and CDR2 FRNRAP. V was trimmed by 1 base and J by 0 bases, leaving 10 bases between them. The CDR3 has 16 residues. The CDR3 nucleotides are TGTGCTAGTGGTTTGGGTTCCGGAAAAGCCAAAAACATTCAGTACTTC. The encoded protein is CASGLGSGKAKNIQYF.

The rearrangement links TRBV4-1 to TRBJ2-6; D is unclear. V was shortened by 0 bases and J by 3 bases, with 0 bases between the two germline ends. Looked up from germline, CDR1 is MGHRA and CDR2 is YSYEKL. The CDR3 has 13 amino acids. The chain's CDR3 is CASSQDGANVLTF. In DNA form, the CDR3 reads TGCGCCAGCAGCCAAGATGGGGCCAACGTCCTGACTTTC.

The V gene is TRBV4-2, the J gene TRBJ1-2, with TRBD1 matching 9 bases. The CDR3 loop spans 17 amino acids. The J segment lost 6 bases and the V segment lost 0 bases, leaving 11 bases of the junction unmatched. Germline values: CDR1 LGHNA, CDR2 YNFKEQ. The CDR3 is CASSQELATGGRNGYTF. CDR3 nucleotides: TGTGCCAGCAGCCAAGAGCTCGCGACAGGGGGGCGGAATGGCTACACCTTC.

To note about this clone: Distinct nucleotide sequences in the sample also encode this CDR3. The chain couples TRBV28 to TRBJ2-6; no clear D. Germline V CDR1 and CDR2: MDHEN, SYDVKM. This CDR3 has 15 residues. The V end lost 5 bases, the J end lost 0 bases, and 8 bases lay between the germline ends. CDR3 residues: CASSPDSSGANVLTF. The CDR3 DNA is TGTGCCAGCAGTCCAGATAGCTCTGGGGCCAACGTCCTGACTTTC.

The table lists this clone with a count of one. Germline and junction disagree at one end, which may indicate a read error. This chain links TRBV18 with TRBJ2-1; D is undetermined. In germline, CDR1 is KGHSH, CDR2 LQKENI. The CDR3 is 12 residues long. The CDR3 reads CASSPGYNKQFF. DNA for the CDR3: TGTGCCAGCTCACCCGGCTACAATAAGCAGTTCTTC.

The count of this clone is one. The V and J genes are TRBV5-4 and TRBJ1-2, with 10 bases identical to TRBD1. Germline CDR1 is SGHNT and CDR2 is YYREEE (reference sequence). The CDR3 length is 14 residues. The V gene end was trimmed by 3 bases and the J gene end by 5 bases; junction bases not matched to a gene: 4. The CDR3 nucleotides are TGTGCCAGCAGCTCTCCGGGACAGGGGTATGGCTACACCTTC. Translated, it gives CASSSPGQGYGYTF.

The chain carries TRBV6-4 and TRBJ2-1; D gene unclear. Between the trimmed V and J ends, which lost 4 bases and 0 bases, there was a span of 10 bases. Germline assignment: CDR1 MRHNA and CDR2 SNTAGT. The CDR3 loop spans 15 amino acids. CDR3 coding DNA: TGTGCCAGCAGTGCCGAGATTTACTCCTACAATGAGCAGTTCTTC. Encoded protein: CASSAEIYSYNEQFF.

The chain carries TRBV5-4 and TRBJ2-3; 13 bases map to TRBD2. The CDR3 consists of 18 residues. The V and J ends lost 3 bases and 7 bases, in that order; junction bases with no gene match: 14. Germline-derived CDR1 and CDR2 are SGHNT and YYREEE (reference sequence). The CDR3 sequence is CASSSPTTSGGRGNTQYF. The CDR3 DNA follows: TGTGCCAGCAGCTCCCCAACGACTAGCGGGGGGCGGGGGAATACGCAGTATTTT.

The chain combines TRBV21-1 with TRBJ2-7. TRBV21-1 is designated a pseudogene. The CDR3 contains 17 residues. As DNA, the CDR3 is TGTGCCAGCAGCAAAGGAAGGTCCCCGGGCCAATCCTACGAGCAGTACTTC. Translated, it gives CASSKGRSPGQSYEQYF.

The chain uses TRBV7-2 and TRBJ2-2; 7 positions agree with TRBD1. CDR1 and CDR2 (germline): SGHTA, FQGNSA. The CDR3 is 16 amino acids. V trimming: 5 bases; J trimming: 4 bases; junction bases outside the gene matches: 10. The CDR3 sequence is CASSQVGTASTGELFF. CDR3 sequence (DNA): TGTGCCAGCAGCCAGGTTGGGACAGCTAGCACCGGGGAGCTGTTTTTT. Supplemented by reference TRBV7-2 and TRBJ2-2, the full variable domain reads GAGVSQSPSNKVTEKGKDVELRCDPISGHTALYWYRQSLGQGLEFLIYFQGNSAPDKSGLPSDRFSAERTGGSVSTLTIQRTQQEDSAVYLCASSQVGTASTGELFFGEGSRLTVL.

Concerning this clone: Compared with germline, one end of the junction differs, possibly owing to a read error. The same CDR3 is also encoded by other DNA sequences in this sample. The chain uses TRBV6-5 and TRBJ2-7; TRBD1 agrees at 10 bases. The CDR3 is 14 residues long. The germline CDR1 and CDR2 sequences are MNHEY and SVGAGI. The CDR3 DNA reads as TGTGCCAGCACGGGGGACAGGGGATCCTATGAGCAGTACTTC. Translating gives CASTGDRGSYEQYF.

V and J are TRBV30 and TRBJ1-1; 7 nucleotides agree with TRBD1. The V gene end was trimmed by 5 bases and the J gene end by 10 bases; junction bases not matched to a gene: 10. CDR1 is GTSNPN and CDR2 is SVGIG in the germline V gene (reference sequence). The CDR3 spans 12 residues. The CDR3 loop is CAWGRDSIGAFF. The CDR3 nucleotides read TGTGCCTGGGGACGGGACAGCATAGGAGCTTTCTTT.

V gene TRBV11-2 combines with J gene TRBJ1-6; weak D call: TRBD1 (5 bases). CDR3 size: 16 residues. The ends were cut back, 4 bases at V and 0 bases at J, with 10 bases in the middle. Germline-derived CDR1 and CDR2 are SGHAT and FQNNGV. Here the CDR3 reads CASSYTGFSYNSPLHF. The CDR3 DNA sequence: TGTGCCAGCAGCTATACAGGTTTCTCCTATAATTCACCCCTCCACTTT.

This clone was detected a few times. The chain is built from TRBV19 and TRBJ1-5; 9 bases fit TRBD1. Trimming cost V 5 bases and J 11 bases; bases outside gene matches: 19. The CDR3 has 17 residues. Germline CDR1 is LNHDA and CDR2 is SQIVND (reference sequence). Here the CDR3 reads CASSSDSGTGKMRAQHF. CDR3 DNA sequence: TGTGCCAGTAGTTCGGATTCCGGGACAGGGAAAATGCGAGCCCAGCATTTT.

The chain recombines TRBV18 with TRBJ1-1; 8 bases are shared with TRBD1. Trimming cost V 9 bases and J 4 bases; bases outside gene matches: 4. The germline gives CDR1 KGHSH, CDR2 LQKENI. The CDR3 consists of 12 residues. The CDR3 sequence: CASSDRGTEAFF. In nucleotides, the CDR3 is TGTGCCAGTTCCGACAGGGGCACTGAAGCTTTCTTT.

This clone was recorded a few times. CDR3 nucleotides: TGTGCCAGCAGCTCATTATATAACAGGGTCGGCTCACCTAACTATGGCTACACCTTC. The encoded protein is CASSSLYNRVGSPNYGYTF. J is TRBJ1-2 and V is TRBV5-6; D possibly corresponds to TRBD1 (6 bases). CDR1 is SGHDT and CDR2 is YYEEEE in the germline V gene. The V and J ends lost 3 bases and 0 bases respectively, with 24 bases between them. The CDR3 totals 19 residues.

The rearrangement joins TRBV21-1 to TRBJ2-2; the table gives TRBD2 as D, unverified against the DNA. TRBV21-1 has pseudogene status. The CDR3 totals 17 residues. CDR3 in amino acids: CASSKALCGGAPGELFF. CDR3 nucleotide sequence: TGTGCCAGCAGCAAAGCGCTTTGCGGGGGGGCGCCCGGGGAGCTGTTTTTT.

This clone showed up just once. This chain connects TRBV11-2 to TRBJ2-6; 7 positions agree with TRBD2. The CDR3 length is 18 residues. V was pared by 5 bases and J by 0 bases, with 10 bases of the junction left unmatched. Per germline, CDR1 SGHAT and CDR2 FQNNGV. The chain's CDR3 is CASSDTGTTYSGANVLTF. As DNA, the CDR3 is TGTGCCAGCAGCGACACCGGGACTACATACTCTGGGGCCAACGTCCTGACTTTC.

The rearrangement uses TRBV11-3 and TRBJ2-6; no clear D gene. The CDR3 spans 16 residues. Germline-derived CDR1 and CDR2 are SGHNT and YENEEA. V was clipped by 8 bases and J by 0 bases, with 14 bases between them. The CDR3 bases are TGTGCCAGCTCTCCGGGCCCCAGCTCTGGGGCCAACGTCCTGACTTTC. Its translation: CASSPGPSSGANVLTF.

In this sample, this clone turned up a few times. Distinct nucleotide sequences in the sample also encode this CDR3. This chain joins TRBV18 and TRBJ1-4, with a possible D match to TRBD1 (5 bases). Germline-derived CDR1 and CDR2 are KGHSH and LQKENI. This CDR3 has 13 amino acids. Trimming took 3 bases from V and 6 from J, leaving 8 bases between them. CDR3 sequence reads: CASSPGQYEKLFF. In nucleotides, the CDR3 is TGTGCCAGCTCACCGGGGCAGTATGAAAAACTGTTTTTT. The whole variable domain, remainder taken from reference TRBV18 and TRBJ1-4, is NAGVMQNPRHLVRRRGQEARLRCSPMKGHSHVYWYRQLPEEGLKFMVYLQKENIIDESGMPKERFSAEFPKEGPSILRIQQVVRGDSAAYFCASSPGQYEKLFFGSGTQLSVL.

The V gene is TRBV7-2, the J gene TRBJ1-3; D is undetermined. V gave up 7 bases and J gave up 0 bases, with 16 bases separating them. The CDR3 is 16 residues long. Germline lookup yields CDR1 SGHTA and CDR2 FQGNSA. The CDR3 sequence is CASNPQTGLSGNTIYF. The CDR3 DNA follows: TGTGCCAGCAACCCACAGACTGGTCTCTCTGGAAACACCATATATTTT.

The CDR3 reads CASRAGTGTDTQYF. In nucleotides, the CDR3 is TGCGCCAGCAGGGCCGGGACAGGCACAGATACGCAGTATTTT. This chain uses TRBV10-1 with TRBJ2-3; 7 bases map to TRBD1. The CDR3 runs 14 residues. Germline assignment: CDR1 WNHNN and CDR2 SYGVQD (reference sequence). V lost 6 bases, J lost 1 base, and 4 bases stayed unmatched.

J is TRBJ1-1 and V is TRBV19; D possibly corresponds to TRBD1 (6 bases). V lost 9 bases to trimming and J lost 4 bases, with 21 bases between them. The CDR3 contains 15 residues. Germline V gives CDR1 LNHDA, CDR2 SQIVND (reference sequence). CDR3 protein: CASSHLRTARTEAFF. The CDR3, as DNA: TGTGCCAGCTCCCACCTTCGGACAGCACGCACTGAAGCTTTCTTT.